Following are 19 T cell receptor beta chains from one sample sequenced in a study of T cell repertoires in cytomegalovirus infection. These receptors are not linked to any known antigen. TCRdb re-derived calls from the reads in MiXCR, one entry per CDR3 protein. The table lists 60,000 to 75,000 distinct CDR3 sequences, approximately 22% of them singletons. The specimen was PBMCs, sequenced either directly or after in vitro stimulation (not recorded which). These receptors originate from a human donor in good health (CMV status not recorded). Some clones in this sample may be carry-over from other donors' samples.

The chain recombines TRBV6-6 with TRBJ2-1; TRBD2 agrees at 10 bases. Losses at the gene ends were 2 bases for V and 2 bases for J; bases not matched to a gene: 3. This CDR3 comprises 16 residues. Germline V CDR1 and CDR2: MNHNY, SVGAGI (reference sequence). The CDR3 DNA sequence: TGTGCCAGCAGTTACCTTACTAGCGGGACCTACAATGAGCAGTTCTTC. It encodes CASSYLTSGTYNEQFF.

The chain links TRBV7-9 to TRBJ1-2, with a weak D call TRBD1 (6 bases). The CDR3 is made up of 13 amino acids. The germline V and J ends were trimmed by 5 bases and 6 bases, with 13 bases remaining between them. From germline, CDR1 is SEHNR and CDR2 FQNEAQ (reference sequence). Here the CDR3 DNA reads TGTGCCAGCAGCGTACAGGGCGGGAATGGCTACACCTTC. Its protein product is CASSVQGGNGYTF.

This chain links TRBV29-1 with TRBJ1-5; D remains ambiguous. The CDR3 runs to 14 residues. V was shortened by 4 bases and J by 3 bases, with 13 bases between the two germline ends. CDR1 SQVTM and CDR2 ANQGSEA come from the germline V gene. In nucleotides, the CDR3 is TGCAGCGTTGGCGAGGGCCCGACCAATCAGCCCCAGCATTTT. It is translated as CSVGEGPTNQPQHF. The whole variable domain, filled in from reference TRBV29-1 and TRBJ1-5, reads SAVISQKPSRDICQRGTSLTIQCQVDSQVTMMFWYRQQPGQSLTLIATANQGSEATYESGFVIDKFPISRPNLTFSTLTVSNMSPEDSSIYLCSVGEGPTNQPQHFGDGTRLSIL.

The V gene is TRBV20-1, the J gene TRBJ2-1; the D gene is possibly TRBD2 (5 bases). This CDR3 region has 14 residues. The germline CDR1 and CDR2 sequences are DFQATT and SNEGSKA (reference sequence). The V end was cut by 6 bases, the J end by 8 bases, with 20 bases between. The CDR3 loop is CSARLLEASYEQFF. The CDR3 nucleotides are TGCAGTGCCAGACTTTTAGAGGCTAGCTATGAGCAGTTCTTC.

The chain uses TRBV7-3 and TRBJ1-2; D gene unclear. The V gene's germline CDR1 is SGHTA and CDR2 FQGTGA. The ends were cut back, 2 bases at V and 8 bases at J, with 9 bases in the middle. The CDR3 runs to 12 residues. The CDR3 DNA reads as TGTGCCAGCAGCTTAGACGGAAGGGGCTACACCTTC. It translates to CASSLDGRGYTF.

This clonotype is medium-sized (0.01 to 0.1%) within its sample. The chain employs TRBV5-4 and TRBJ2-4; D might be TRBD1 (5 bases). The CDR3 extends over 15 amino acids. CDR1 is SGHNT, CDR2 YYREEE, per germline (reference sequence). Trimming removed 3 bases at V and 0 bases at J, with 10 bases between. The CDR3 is CASSSDSLAKNIQYF. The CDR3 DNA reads TGTGCCAGCAGCTCTGACAGTCTAGCCAAAAACATTCAGTACTTC.

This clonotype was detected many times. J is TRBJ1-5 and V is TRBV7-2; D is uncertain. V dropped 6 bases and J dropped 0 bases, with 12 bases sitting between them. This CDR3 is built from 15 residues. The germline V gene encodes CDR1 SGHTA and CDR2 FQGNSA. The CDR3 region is CASRPRTDSNQPQHF. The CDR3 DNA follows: TGTGCCAGCAGACCTCGGACGGATAGCAATCAGCCCCAGCATTTT.

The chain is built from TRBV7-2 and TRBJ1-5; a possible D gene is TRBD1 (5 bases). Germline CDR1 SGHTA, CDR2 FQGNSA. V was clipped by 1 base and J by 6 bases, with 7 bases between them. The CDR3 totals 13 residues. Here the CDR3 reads CASSLDQGQPQHF. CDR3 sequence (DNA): TGTGCCAGCAGCTTAGATCAGGGTCAGCCCCAGCATTTT.

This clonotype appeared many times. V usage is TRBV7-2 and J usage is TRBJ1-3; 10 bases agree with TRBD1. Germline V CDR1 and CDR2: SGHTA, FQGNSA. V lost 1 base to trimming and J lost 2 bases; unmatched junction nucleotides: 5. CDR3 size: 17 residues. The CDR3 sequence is CASSLETGGPPGNTIYF. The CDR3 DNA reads TGTGCCAGCAGCTTAGAGACAGGGGGCCCACCTGGAAACACCATATATTTT.

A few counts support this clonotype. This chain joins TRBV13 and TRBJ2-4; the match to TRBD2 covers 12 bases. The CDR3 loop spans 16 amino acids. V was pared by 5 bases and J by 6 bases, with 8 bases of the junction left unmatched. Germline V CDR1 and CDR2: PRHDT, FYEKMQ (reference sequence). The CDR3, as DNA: TGTGCCAGCAGCCGACTAGCGGGAGCCGGGGGAAACATTCAGTACTTC. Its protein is CASSRLAGAGGNIQYF.

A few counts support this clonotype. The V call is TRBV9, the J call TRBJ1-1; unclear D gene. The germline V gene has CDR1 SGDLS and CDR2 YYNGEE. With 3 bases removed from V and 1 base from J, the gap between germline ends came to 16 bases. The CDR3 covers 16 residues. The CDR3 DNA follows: TGTGCCAGCAGCGGTAGAACAGATTATTCGAACACTGAAGCTTTCTTT. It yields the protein CASSGRTDYSNTEAFF. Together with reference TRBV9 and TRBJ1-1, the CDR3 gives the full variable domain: DSGVTQTPKHLITATGQRVTLRCSPRSGDLSVYWYQQSLDQGLQFLIQYYNGEERAKGNILERFSAQQFPDLHSELNLSSLELGDSALYFCASSGRTDYSNTEAFFGQGTRLTVV.

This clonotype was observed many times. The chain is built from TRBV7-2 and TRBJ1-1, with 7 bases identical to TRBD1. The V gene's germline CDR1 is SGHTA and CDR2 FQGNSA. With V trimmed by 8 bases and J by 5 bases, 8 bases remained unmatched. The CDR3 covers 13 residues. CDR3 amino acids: CASAGTDNTEAFF. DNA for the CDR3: TGTGCCAGCGCCGGGACAGATAATACTGAAGCTTTCTTT.

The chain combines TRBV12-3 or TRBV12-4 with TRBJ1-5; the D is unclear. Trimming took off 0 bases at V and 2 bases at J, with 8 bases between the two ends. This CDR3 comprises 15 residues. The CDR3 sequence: CASSLARLGNQPQHF. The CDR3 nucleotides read TGTGCCAGCAGTTTAGCCCGGCTTGGCAATCAGCCCCAGCATTTT.

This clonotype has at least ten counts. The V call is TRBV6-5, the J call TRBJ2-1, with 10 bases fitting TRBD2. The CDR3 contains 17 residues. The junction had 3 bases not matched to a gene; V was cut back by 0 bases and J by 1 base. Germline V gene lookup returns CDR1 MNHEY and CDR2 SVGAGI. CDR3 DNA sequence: TGTGCCAGCAGTTACTCGACGACTAGCGGGTCCTACAATGAGCAGTTCTTC. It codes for CASSYSTTSGSYNEQFF.

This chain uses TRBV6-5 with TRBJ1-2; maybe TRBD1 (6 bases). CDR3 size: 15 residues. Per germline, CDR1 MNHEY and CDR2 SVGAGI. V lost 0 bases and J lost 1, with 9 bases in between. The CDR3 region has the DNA TGTGCCAGCAGTTACTCCGGGACACTTAACTATGGCTACACCTTC. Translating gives CASSYSGTLNYGYTF.

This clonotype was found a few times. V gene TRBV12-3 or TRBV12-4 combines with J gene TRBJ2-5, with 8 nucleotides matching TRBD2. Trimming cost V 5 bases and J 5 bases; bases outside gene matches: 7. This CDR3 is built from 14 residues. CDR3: CASSLGAGEETQYF. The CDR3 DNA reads TGTGCCAGCAGTCTCGGAGCGGGAGAGGAGACCCAGTACTTC.

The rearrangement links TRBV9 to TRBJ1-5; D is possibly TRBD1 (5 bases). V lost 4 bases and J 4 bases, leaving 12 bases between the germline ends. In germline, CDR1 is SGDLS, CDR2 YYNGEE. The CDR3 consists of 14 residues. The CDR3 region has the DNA TGTGCCAGCAGCCCGGTGGGGCTAAATCAGCCCCAGCATTTT. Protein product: CASSPVGLNQPQHF.

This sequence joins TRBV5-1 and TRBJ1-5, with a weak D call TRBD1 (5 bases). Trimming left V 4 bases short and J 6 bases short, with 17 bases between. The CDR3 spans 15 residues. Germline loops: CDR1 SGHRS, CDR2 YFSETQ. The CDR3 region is CASSASTGRGQPQHF. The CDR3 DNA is TGCGCCAGCAGCGCGTCTACGGGGCGCGGTCAGCCCCAGCATTTT.

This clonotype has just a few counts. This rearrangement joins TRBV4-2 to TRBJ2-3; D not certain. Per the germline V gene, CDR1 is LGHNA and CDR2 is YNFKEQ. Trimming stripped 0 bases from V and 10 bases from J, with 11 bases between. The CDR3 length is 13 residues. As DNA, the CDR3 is TGTGCCAGCAGCCAAGAGGAAGGCCGGGCGCAGTATTTT. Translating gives CASSQEEGRAQYF.